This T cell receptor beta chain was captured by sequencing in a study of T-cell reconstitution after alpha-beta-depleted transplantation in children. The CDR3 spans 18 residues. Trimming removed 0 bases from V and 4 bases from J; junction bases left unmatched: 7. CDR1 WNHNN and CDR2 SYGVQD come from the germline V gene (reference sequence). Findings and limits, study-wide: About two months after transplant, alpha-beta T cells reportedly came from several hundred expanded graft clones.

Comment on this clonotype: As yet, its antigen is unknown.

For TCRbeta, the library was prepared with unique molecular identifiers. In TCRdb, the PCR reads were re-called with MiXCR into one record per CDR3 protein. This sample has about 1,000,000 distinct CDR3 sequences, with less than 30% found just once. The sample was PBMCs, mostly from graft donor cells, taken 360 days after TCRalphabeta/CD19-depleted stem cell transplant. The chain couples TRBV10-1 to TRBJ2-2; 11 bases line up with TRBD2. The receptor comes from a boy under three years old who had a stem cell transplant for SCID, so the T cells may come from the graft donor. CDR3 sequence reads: CASSESTGLAGGTGELFF. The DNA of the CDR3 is TGCGCCAGCAGTGAGTCGACGGGTCTAGCGGGGGGCACCGGGGAGCTGTTTTTT.